This TCR beta chain originates from a study of cytomegalovirus exposure and HLA in healthy donors. General study points: A list of 150 to 200 TCR beta chains associated with cytomegalovirus was given. The majority of CMV-associated TCR beta chains were reported as apparently HLA-restricted in a later analysis. Sequencing likely caused a cluster of highly shared sequence variants.

Concerning this clone: Its antigen remains unidentified.

Primers for the PCR totalled 60 Vbeta and 13 Jbeta. Sequencing used immunoSEQ multiplex PCR; TCRdb keeps in-frame clones, though not all of them. Found here are roughly 99,000 clones, 60% to 85% of them singletons; the top ten hold over 15%. Germline V CDR1 and CDR2: MNHEY, SVGAGI. The V end was cut by 6 bases, the J end by 6 bases, with 17 bases between. The CDR3 has 14 amino acids. These donors counted as nominally healthy when sampled, but unrecorded immune exposures were likely. The V and J genes are TRBV6-5 and TRBJ1-1; D is perhaps TRBD1 (5 bases). The specimen sequenced was PBMCs. The clonotype originates from a man in his fifties or sixties in good health and CMV-seropositive. The CDR3 nucleotides read TGTGCCAGCAGGGCAATAGGGCGGGGGGCTGAAGCTTTCTTT. This sequence encodes CASRAIGRGAEAFF.